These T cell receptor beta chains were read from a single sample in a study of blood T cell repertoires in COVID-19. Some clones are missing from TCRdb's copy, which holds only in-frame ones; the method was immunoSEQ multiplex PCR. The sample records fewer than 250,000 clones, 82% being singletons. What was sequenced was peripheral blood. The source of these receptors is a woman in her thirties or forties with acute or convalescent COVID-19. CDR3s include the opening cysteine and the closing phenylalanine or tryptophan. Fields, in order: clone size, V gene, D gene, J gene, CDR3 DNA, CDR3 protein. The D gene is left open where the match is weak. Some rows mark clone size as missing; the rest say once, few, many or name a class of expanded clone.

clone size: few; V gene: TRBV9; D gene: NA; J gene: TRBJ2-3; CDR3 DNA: TGTGCCAGCAGCGTAGACCCTGGGGTGGGGCAGGGGGGAACAGATACGCAGTATTTT; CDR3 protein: CASSVDPGVGQGGTDTQYF
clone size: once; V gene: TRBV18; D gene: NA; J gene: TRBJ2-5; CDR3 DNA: TGTGCCAGCTCCGGGAGTAGTGAGACCCAGTACTTC; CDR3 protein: CASSGSSETQYF
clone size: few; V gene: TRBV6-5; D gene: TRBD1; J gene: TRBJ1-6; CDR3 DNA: TGTGCCAGCAGCCAAGACAGGGTTCGGAGTTCACCCCTCCACTTT; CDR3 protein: CASSQDRVRSSPLHF
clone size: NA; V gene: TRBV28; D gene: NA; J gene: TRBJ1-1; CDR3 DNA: TGTGCCAGCAGTTTATATCCAGGTGCGAACACTGAAGCTTTCTTT; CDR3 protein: CASSLYPGANTEAFF
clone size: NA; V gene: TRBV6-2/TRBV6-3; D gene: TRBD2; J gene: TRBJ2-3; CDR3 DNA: TGTGCCAGCAGTTACGAGCTAGCGGTCACAGATACGCAGTATTTT; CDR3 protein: CASSYELAVTDTQYF
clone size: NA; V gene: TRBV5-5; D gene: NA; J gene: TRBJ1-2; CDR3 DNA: TGTGCCAGCAGCTTGTCCTTCTATGGCTACACCTTC; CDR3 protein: CASSLSFYGYTF
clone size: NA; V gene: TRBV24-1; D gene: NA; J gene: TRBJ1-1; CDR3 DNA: TGTGCCACCAGTGGTTCACAGGATGTTGGGAACACTGAAGCTTTCTTT; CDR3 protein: CATSGSQDVGNTEAFF
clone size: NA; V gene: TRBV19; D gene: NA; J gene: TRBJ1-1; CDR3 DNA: TGTGCCAGTAGTATAGAGGGCCTGAACACTGAAGCTTTCTTT; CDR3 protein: CASSIEGLNTEAFF
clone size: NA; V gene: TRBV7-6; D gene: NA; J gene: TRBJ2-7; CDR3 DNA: TGTGCCAGCAGCACAACGGACTACTCCTACGAGCAGTACTTC; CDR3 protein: CASSTTDYSYEQYF
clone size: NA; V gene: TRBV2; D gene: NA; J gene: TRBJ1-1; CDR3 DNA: TGTGCCAGCAGTGTGCAGGGGTCCCGCTCTGAAGCTTTCTTT; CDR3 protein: CASSVQGSRSEAFF
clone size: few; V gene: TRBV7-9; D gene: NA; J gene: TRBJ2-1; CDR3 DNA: TGTGCCAGCAGCCGGACAGTCAATGAGCAGTTCTTC; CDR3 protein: CASSRTVNEQFF
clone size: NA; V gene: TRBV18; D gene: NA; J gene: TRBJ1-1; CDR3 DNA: TGTGCCAGCTCACCCTCACTGGTCATGAACACTGAAGCTTTCTTT; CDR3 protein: CASSPSLVMNTEAFF
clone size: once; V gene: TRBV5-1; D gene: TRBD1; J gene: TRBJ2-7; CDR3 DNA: TGCGCCAGCAGCTACCGGGACAGCAGCCAATCCTACGAGCAGTACTTC; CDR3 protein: CASSYRDSSQSYEQYF
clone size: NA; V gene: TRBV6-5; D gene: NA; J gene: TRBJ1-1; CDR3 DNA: TGTGCCAGCGGCCGGACGGGGACTGAAGCTTTCTTT; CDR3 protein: CASGRTGTEAFF
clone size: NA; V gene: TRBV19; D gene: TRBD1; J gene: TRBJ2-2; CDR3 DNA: TGTGCCAGCAAGAACAGGGGATCGAACACCGGGGAGCTGTTTTTT; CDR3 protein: CASKNRGSNTGELFF
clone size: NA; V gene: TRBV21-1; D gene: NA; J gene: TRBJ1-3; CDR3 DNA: TGTGCCAGCAGCAAAATCCAGTCGGTGGGTCCCAGGGAACCTGGAAACACCATATATTTT; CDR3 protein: CASSKIQSVGPREPGNTIYF
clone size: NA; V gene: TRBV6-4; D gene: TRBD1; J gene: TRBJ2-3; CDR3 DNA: TGTGCCAGCAGTGAAGGACAGGGGGGCACAGATACGCAGTATTTT; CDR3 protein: CASSEGQGGTDTQYF
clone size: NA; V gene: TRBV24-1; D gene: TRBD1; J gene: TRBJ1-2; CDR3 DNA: TGTGCCACCAGTGATCGGACAGGGGACGGCTACACCTTC; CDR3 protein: CATSDRTGDGYTF
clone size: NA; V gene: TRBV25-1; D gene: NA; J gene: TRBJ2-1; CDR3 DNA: TGTGCCAGCAGTGATCCAGGCTCCTACAATGAGCAGTTCTTC; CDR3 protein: CASSDPGSYNEQFF
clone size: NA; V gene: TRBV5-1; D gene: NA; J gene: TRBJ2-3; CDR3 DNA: TGCGCCAGCAGCTTGGGCGTTCGAGATAATACGCAGTATTTT; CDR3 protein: CASSLGVRDNTQYF
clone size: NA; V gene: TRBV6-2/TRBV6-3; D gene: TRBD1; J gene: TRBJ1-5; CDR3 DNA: TGTGCCAGCAGTTACCTCACGACAGGGAACAATCAGCCCCAGCATTTT; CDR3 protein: CASSYLTTGNNQPQHF
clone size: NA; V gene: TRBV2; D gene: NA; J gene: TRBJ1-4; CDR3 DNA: TGTGCCAGCAGTGAACGGAGGGGAGCTAATGAAAAACTGTTTTTT; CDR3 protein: CASSERRGANEKLFF
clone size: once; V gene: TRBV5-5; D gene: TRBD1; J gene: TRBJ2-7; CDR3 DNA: TGTGCCAGCAGCTTGGATGGACAGGCCCCCTACGAGCAGTACTTC; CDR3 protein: CASSLDGQAPYEQYF
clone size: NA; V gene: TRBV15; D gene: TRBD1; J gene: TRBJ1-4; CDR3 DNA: TGTGCCACCAGCAGAGATAATGGGGGACAGTTTTTTAGTGAAAAACTGTTTTTT; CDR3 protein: CATSRDNGGQFFSEKLFF
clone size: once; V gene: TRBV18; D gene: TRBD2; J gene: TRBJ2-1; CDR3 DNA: TGTGCCAGCTCAACATCGCTGGGGCTAGCGGGAGATGAGCAGTTCTTC; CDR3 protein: CASSTSLGLAGDEQFF
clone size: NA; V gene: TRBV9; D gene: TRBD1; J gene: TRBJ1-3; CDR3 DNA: TGTGCCAGCAGCACCCGGGACAGGGGGACTGGAAACACCATATATTTT; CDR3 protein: CASSTRDRGTGNTIYF
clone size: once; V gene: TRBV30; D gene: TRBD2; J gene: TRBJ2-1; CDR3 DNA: TGTGCCTTGAGACTAGCGGGAGCTGGCTATGAGCAGTTCTTC; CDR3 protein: CALRLAGAGYEQFF
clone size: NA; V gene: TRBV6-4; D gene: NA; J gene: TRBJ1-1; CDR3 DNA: TGTGCCAGCAGTGATAGCGGGGGAGGAACTGAAGCTTTCTTT; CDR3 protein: CASSDSGGGTEAFF
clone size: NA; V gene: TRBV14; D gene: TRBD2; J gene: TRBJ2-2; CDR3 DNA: TGTGCCAGCAGCCAACTAGCGGGAGTTGGCGGGGAGCTGTTTTTT; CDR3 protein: CASSQLAGVGGELFF
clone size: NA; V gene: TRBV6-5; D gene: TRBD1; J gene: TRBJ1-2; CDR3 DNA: TGTGCCAGCACTTCGGGACAGAGCATCTATGGCTACACCTTC; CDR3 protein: CASTSGQSIYGYTF
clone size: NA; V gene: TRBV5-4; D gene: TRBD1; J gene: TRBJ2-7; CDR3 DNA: TGTGCCAGCAGCCCTACCTACGACAGGGCTTCCTACGAGCAGTACTTC; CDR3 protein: CASSPTYDRASYEQYF
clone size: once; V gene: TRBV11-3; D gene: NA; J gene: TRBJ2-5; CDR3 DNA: TGTGCCAGCAGCTCTAGTGAAGATTTGGAGACCCAGTACTTC; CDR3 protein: CASSSSEDLETQYF
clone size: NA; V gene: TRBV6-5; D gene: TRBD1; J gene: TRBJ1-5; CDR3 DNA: TGTGCCAGCAGGGACAGGGGGGGAGGACCCCAGCATTTT; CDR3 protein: CASRDRGGGPQHF
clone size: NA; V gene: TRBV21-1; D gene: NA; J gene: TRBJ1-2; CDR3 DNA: TGTGCCAGCAACAAGGACAGGGGAGTGTCTAACTATGGCTACACCTTC; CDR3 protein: CASNKDRGVSNYGYTF
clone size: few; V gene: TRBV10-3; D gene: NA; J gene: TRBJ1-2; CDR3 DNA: TGTGCCATCAGTGAGAACCAGGGGAACTATGGCTACACCTTC; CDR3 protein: CAISENQGNYGYTF
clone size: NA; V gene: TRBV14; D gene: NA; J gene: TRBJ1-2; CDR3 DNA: TGTGCCAGCAGCCCTCCGGGACTTACTTTTGGCTACACCTTC; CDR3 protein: CASSPPGLTFGYTF
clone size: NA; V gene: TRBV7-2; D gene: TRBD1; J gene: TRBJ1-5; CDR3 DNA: TGTGCCAGCGCCCGGGACAGGGGTGAGGTGCAGCCCCAGCATTTT; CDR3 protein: CASARDRGEVQPQHF
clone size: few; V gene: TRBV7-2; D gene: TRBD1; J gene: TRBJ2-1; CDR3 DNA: TGTGCCAGCAGCTTAGGGGGACAGGGAATCTACAATGAGCAGTTCTTC; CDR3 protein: CASSLGGQGIYNEQFF
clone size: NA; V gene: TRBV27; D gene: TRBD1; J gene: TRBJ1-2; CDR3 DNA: TGTGCCAGCGCAGGGGGCAAGGCTAACTATGGCTACACCTTC; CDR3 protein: CASAGGKANYGYTF
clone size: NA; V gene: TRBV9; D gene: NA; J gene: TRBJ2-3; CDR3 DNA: TGTGCCAGCAGCACAGGACAGACGGGAGATACGCAGTATTTT; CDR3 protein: CASSTGQTGDTQYF
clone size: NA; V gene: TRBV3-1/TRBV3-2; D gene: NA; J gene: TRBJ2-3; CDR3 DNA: TGTGCCAGCAGCCAGCCTACCCCGGGGTTCTCTAAAGATACGCAGTATTTT; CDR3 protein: CASSQPTPGFSKDTQYF
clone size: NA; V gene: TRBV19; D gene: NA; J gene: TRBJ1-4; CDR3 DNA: TGTGCCAGTAGTATGTATACGGTTAATGAAAAACTGTTTTTT; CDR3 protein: CASSMYTVNEKLFF
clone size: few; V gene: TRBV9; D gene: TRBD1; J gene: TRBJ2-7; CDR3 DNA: TGTGCCAGCAGCCCCAGGACAGGGAACTACGAGCAGTACTTC; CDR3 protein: CASSPRTGNYEQYF
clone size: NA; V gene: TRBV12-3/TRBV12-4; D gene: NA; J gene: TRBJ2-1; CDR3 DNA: TGTGCCAGCAGCCTAACGGGAAACAATGAGCAGTTCTTC; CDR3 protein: CASSLTGNNEQFF
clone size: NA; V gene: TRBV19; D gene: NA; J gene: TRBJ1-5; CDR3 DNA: TGTGCCAGTAGTATAGCCGGGGTTCCTCAGCCCCAGCATTTT; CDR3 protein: CASSIAGVPQPQHF